These 21 T cell receptor beta chains originate from one sample sequenced in a study of T cell repertoires in cytomegalovirus infection. The antigens these receptors bind are not known. TCRdb re-called the reads with MiXCR, one entry per CDR3 protein. Seen here are 5,500 to 6,500 distinct CDR3 sequences, approximately 58% observed once, and the top ten hold roughly 90%. Sequenced material: PBMCs, sequenced either directly or after in vitro stimulation (not recorded which). These receptors all come from a human donor in good health (CMV status not recorded). Some clones in this sample may be carry-over from other donors' samples.

V gene TRBV7-2 combines with J gene TRBJ2-3; D is unclear. The CDR3 totals 14 residues. Germline CDR1 is SGHTA and CDR2 is FQGNSA. V lost 3 bases to trimming and J lost 7 bases, with 14 bases between them. In nucleotides, the CDR3 is TGTGCCAGCAGCTTCCGCCAGTCCCTCCATACGCAGTATTTT. This translates into CASSFRQSLHTQYF.

A remark on this clonotype: The CDR3 ends on some other residue instead of the conserved phenylalanine or tryptophan, so this is likely a read error. The chain recombines TRBV12-3 or TRBV12-4 with TRBJ2-2; no definite D call. V was shortened by 10 bases and J by 7 bases, with 22 bases between the two germline ends. The CDR3 loop spans 15 amino acids. The CDR3 spells CATSPVVPVSGELFL. CDR3 DNA: TGTGCCACCTCCCCGGTGGTACCTGTGAGCGGGGAGCTGTTTTTG.

In the case of this clonotype: This CDR3 is missing its conserved last phenylalanine or tryptophan, likely due to a read error. The chain uses TRBV28 and TRBJ2-3, with D uncertain. The J call may be incorrect, as the DNA end agrees better with TRBJ1-5. The germline gives CDR1 MDHEN, CDR2 SYDVKM. This CDR3 is built from 11 residues. CDR3 sequence: CYSSFPDTQHV. The CDR3 DNA reads TGTTACAGCAGTTTTCCAGATACGCAGCATGTT.

The rearrangement joins TRBV6-6 to TRBJ2-7; D call uncertain. This CDR3 is built from 14 residues. The V end was cut by 6 bases, the J end by 5 bases, with 17 bases between. Germline V gene sequence: CDR1 MNHNY, CDR2 SVGAGI (reference sequence). The CDR3: CASSWANLGDEQYF. CDR3 coding DNA: TGTGCCAGCAGCTGGGCCAACCTTGGCGACGAGCAGTACTTC.

The chain uses TRBV4-2 and TRBJ2-7, with 9 bases matching TRBD1. CDR3 length: 16 amino acids. The germline V gene encodes CDR1 LGHNA and CDR2 YNFKEQ. The J segment lost 0 bases and the V segment lost 3 bases, leaving 6 bases of the junction unmatched. CDR3 protein: CASSQNGQGSSYEQYF. In nucleotides, the CDR3 is TGTGCCAGCAGCCAGAACGGACAGGGGAGCTCCTACGAGCAGTACTTC.

The J gene is TRBJ1-1, the V gene TRBV12-3 or TRBV12-4, with unresolved D. The CDR3 runs 15 residues. V dropped 3 bases and J dropped 0 bases, with 11 bases sitting between them. CDR3 nucleotide sequence: TGTGCCAGCAGTTTTCGCCGAGAAATGAACACTGAAGCTTTCTTT. This translates into CASSFRREMNTEAFF.

The chain links TRBV6-5 to TRBJ2-5; D not resolved. This CDR3 region has 13 residues. Germline CDR1 reads MNHEY; CDR2 reads SVGAGI. Trimming left V 2 bases short and J 4 bases short, with 8 bases between. The CDR3 bases are TGTGCCAGCAGTTACGGAGTTGCAGAGACCCAGTACTTC. Translation gives CASSYGVAETQYF.

Regarding this clonotype: Compared with germline, one end of the junction differs, possibly owing to a read error. This rearrangement joins TRBV6-5 to TRBJ1-5; 7 nucleotides match TRBD1. Germline CDR1 is MNHEY and CDR2 is SVGAGI. The CDR3 extends over 14 amino acids. The CDR3 sequence is CASSMGQKNQPLHW. The CDR3 DNA reads as TGTGCCAGCAGCATGGGACAGAAGAATCAGCCCCTGCATTGG.

Points on this clonotype: Relative to the germline gene, one junction end is altered; a read error may explain this. The genes are TRBV6-8 and TRBJ1-1, with D uncertain. Germline-derived CDR1 and CDR2 are MNHGY and SAAAGT. The CDR3 totals 14 residues. The CDR3 loop is CDRSSPEPNPEDFF. The CDR3 DNA sequence: TGTGACCGCAGTTCCCCAGAACCGAACCCTGAAGATTTCTTT.

This clonotype was seen many times. The chain is built from TRBV5-4 and TRBJ1-6, with D possibly being TRBD1 (6 bases). This CDR3 comprises 15 residues. Germline values: CDR1 SGHNT, CDR2 YYREEE (reference sequence). The V and J ends lost 4 bases and 6 bases respectively, with 14 bases between them. CDR3 sequence (DNA): TGTGCCAGCAGCCGAGGGGGGGCTCCTAATTCACCCCTCCACTTT. Its translation is CASSRGGAPNSPLHF. Full variable domain (rest looked up from reference TRBV5-4 and TRBJ1-6): ETGVTQSPTHLIKTRGQQVTLRCSSQSGHNTVSWYQQALGQGPQFIFQYYREEENGRGNFPPRFSGLQFPNYSSELNVNALELDDSALYLCASSRGGAPNSPLHFGNGTRLTVT.

V usage is TRBV12-3 or TRBV12-4 and J usage is TRBJ1-2; maybe TRBD1 (6 bases). The CDR3 loop spans 14 amino acids. The V end lost 1 base, the J end lost 8 bases, and 14 bases lay between the germline ends. This CDR3 is CASSLGGGRRGYTF. DNA for the CDR3: TGTGCCAGCAGTTTAGGAGGGGGGCGAAGGGGCTACACCTTC.

This clonotype was picked up one time. At one end, the junction sequence differs from germline, possibly due to a read error. The chain couples TRBV7-6 to TRBJ1-6; 9 bases match TRBD1. This CDR3 has 15 amino acids. CDR1 and CDR2 from the germline V gene are SGHVS and FNYEAQ. CDR3 loop: CASSDTGTGRPAPNF. The CDR3 DNA follows: TGTGCCAGCAGCGACACCGGGACAGGGCGCCCAGCCCCTAACTTT.

This clonotype was seen a handful of times. Since no conserved phenylalanine or tryptophan closes the CDR3, a read error is the likely cause. Because the CDR3's place on the DNA is in doubt, the DNA is left out and the CDR3 is given as listed by TCRdb. V and J are TRBV28 and TRBJ1-5. CDR1 and CDR2 from the germline V gene are MDHEN and SYDVKM. The CDR3 is made up of 15 amino acids, end residues included. CDR3 amino acids: CASRPTLYRNQPPHL.

The V and J genes are TRBV6-1 and TRBJ1-5, with D perhaps matching TRBD1 (6 bases). Germline V gene lookup returns CDR1 MNHNS and CDR2 SASEGT. This CDR3 comprises 14 residues. V lost 6 bases, J lost 4 bases, and 13 bases lay in between. CDR3 residues: CASSRGHTNQPQHF. Here the CDR3 DNA reads TGTGCCAGCAGCAGGGGACATACGAATCAGCCCCAGCATTTT.

V usage is TRBV5-1 and J usage is TRBJ2-1, with TRBD2 identical over 11 bases. This CDR3 is built from 15 residues. Trimming cost V 2 bases and J 5 bases; bases outside gene matches: 3. The V gene's germline CDR1 is SGHRS and CDR2 YFSETQ. CDR3 nucleotide sequence: TGCGCCAGCAGCTTCGGACTAGCGGGTGACAATGAGCAGTTCTTC. It yields the protein CASSFGLAGDNEQFF.

This clonotype was counted many times. V and J are TRBV7-9 and TRBJ1-5; TRBD1 matches 8 bases. The CDR3 consists of 13 residues. The germline V gene has CDR1 SEHNR and CDR2 FQNEAQ (reference sequence). The trim removed 4 bases at V and 4 bases at J, leaving 0 bases unmatched. The DNA for the CDR3 is TGTGCCAGCAGCTGGGACAGGAATCAGCCCCAGCATTTT. Its protein product is CASSWDRNQPQHF.

This clonotype appeared a single time. The chain recombines TRBV12-3 or TRBV12-4 with TRBJ1-1; the D gene is possibly TRBD1 (5 bases). V was trimmed by 1 base and J by 11 bases, leaving 11 bases between them. CDR3 length: 12 amino acids. CDR3 amino acids: CASSLEGSVAFF. For the CDR3, the DNA is TGTGCCAGCAGTTTAGAGGGGTCAGTGGCTTTCTTT.

A note on this clonotype: Since the CDR3 does not end with the conserved phenylalanine or tryptophan, this likely comes from a read error. This sequence joins TRBV12-3 or TRBV12-4 and TRBJ1-5, with 8 nucleotides matching TRBD1. The CDR3 has 16 amino acids. The ends lost 4 bases at V and 6 bases at J; junction bases unmatched: 11. CDR3 region: CASSYRGTDRTQPQHC. The CDR3 DNA is TGTGCCAGCAGTTACAGGGGGACCGATCGCACTCAGCCCCAGCATTGT.

This chain joins TRBV7-8 and TRBJ2-6; D perhaps matches TRBD2 (6 bases). The V end was cut by 4 bases, the J end by 0 bases, with 16 bases between. The CDR3 extends over 18 amino acids. Germline assignment: CDR1 SGHVS and CDR2 FQNEAQ. The CDR3 sequence is CASSSASERVSGANVLTF. DNA of the CDR3: TGTGCCAGCAGCTCGGCGTCAGAGCGGGTCTCTGGGGCCAACGTCCTGACTTTC.

This clonotype was counted a single time. The chain joins TRBV7-2 to TRBJ1-5; D is perhaps TRBD1 (5 bases). Germline values: CDR1 SGHTA, CDR2 FQGNSA. CDR3 size: 15 residues. V lost 9 bases, J lost 0 bases, and 15 bases lay in between. The CDR3 coding sequence is TGTGCCAGAAGCCCAGTGACAGCTAGCAATCAGCCCCAGCATTTT. Protein: CARSPVTASNQPQHF. Full variable domain (missing parts from reference TRBV7-2 and TRBJ1-5): GAGVSQSPSNKVTEKGKDVELRCDPISGHTALYWYRQSLGQGLEFLIYFQGNSAPDKSGLPSDRFSAERTGGSVSTLTIQRTQQEDSAVYLCARSPVTASNQPQHFGDGTRLSIL.

Turning to this clonotype: This likely comes from a read error, as the CDR3 has no conserved phenylalanine or tryptophan at its end. Because the CDR3's place on the DNA is in doubt, the DNA is left out and the CDR3 is given as listed by TCRdb. J is TRBJ1-5 and V is TRBV6-5; TRBD1, the table's D call, was not compared with the DNA. The CDR3 adds up to 14 amino acids, both ends counted. Germline V lookup: CDR1 MNHEY, CDR2 SVGAGI. The CDR3 spells CASSMGQKNQPNLC.